Listed below are T cell receptor beta chains from one sample, sequenced in a study. TCRdb re-called the RT-PCR reads through MiXCR, storing one row per CDR3 protein. The profile shows more than 600,000 distinct CDR3 sequences, over 12% of them singletons. Sequenced material: memory CD4+ T cells from blood. All receptors come from a female donor in good health, serving as a healthy control. The CDR3 runs from the conserved cysteine through the conserved F or W. Each record gives: V gene, clone size, J gene, D gene, CDR3 protein, CDR3 DNA. D genes are given only for firm matches. Only part of the rows carry a size: once, few, many, or a class if the clone is expanded.

TRBV20-1	many	TRBJ1-6	TRBD1	CSASQGADSPLHF	TGCAGTGCTAGTCAGGGGGCGGATTCACCCCTCCACTTT
TRBV20-1	many	TRBJ1-5	TRBD1	CSARGQDDQPQHF	TGCAGTGCTAGGGGACAGGATGATCAGCCCCAGCATTTT
TRBV9	NA	TRBJ1-2	TRBD1	CASSKGQGPGYTF	TGTGCCAGCAGCAAGGGACAGGGTCCTGGCTACACCTTC
TRBV20-1	few	TRBJ1-2	TRBD1	CSARNRQGDNYGYTF	TGCAGTGCTAGAAATCGACAGGGGGATAACTATGGCTACACCTTC
TRBV15	many	TRBJ1-2	NA	CATSREIEGNYGYTF	TGTGCCACCAGCAGAGAGATTGAGGGGAACTATGGCTACACCTTC
TRBV30	few	TRBJ2-1	NA	CAWSVWGLGQFF	TGTGCCTGGAGTGTATGGGGCCTAGGACAGTTCTTC
TRBV6-2/TRBV6-3	few	TRBJ1-1	NA	CASRKTATEAFF	TGTGCCAGCAGGAAAACAGCGACTGAAGCTTTCTTT
TRBV5-6	NA	TRBJ2-2	NA	CASSFGTRTGELFF	TGTGCCAGCAGCTTCGGGACCCGAACCGGGGAGCTGTTTTTT
TRBV11-2	few	TRBJ1-1	NA	CASSSIRGGDTEAFF	TGTGCCAGCAGCTCGATTCGGGGGGGTGACACTGAAGCTTTCTTT
TRBV7-2	few	TRBJ1-6	TRBD1	CASIRPGTGNSPLHF	TGTGCCAGCATCAGACCCGGGACAGGGAATTCACCCCTCCACTTT
TRBV24-1	few	TRBJ2-6	NA	CATSAVDGNSGANVLTF	TGTGCCACCAGTGCGGTAGACGGAAACTCTGGGGCCAACGTCCTGACTTTC
TRBV4-3	NA	TRBJ2-1	NA	CASSQDAQGWGEQFF	TGCGCCAGCAGCCAAGATGCCCAGGGGTGGGGTGAGCAGTTCTTC
TRBV10-1	few	TRBJ2-5	TRBD1	CASSEAGDRRETQYF	TGCGCCAGCAGTGAGGCCGGGGACAGAAGAGAGACCCAGTACTTC
TRBV11-2	few	TRBJ1-1	NA	CASSFNSAAEAFF	TGTGCCAGCAGCTTCAATTCAGCCGCTGAAGCTTTCTTT
TRBV10-3	few	TRBJ2-7	TRBD1	CAISGQGDTYEQYF	TGTGCCATCAGTGGACAGGGGGATACCTACGAGCAGTACTTC
TRBV6-5	NA	TRBJ1-3	NA	CASSSQGTSGNTIYF	TGTGCCAGCAGCTCCCAGGGGACCTCTGGAAACACCATATATTTT
TRBV6-5	NA	TRBJ2-5	NA	CASSYPEETQYF	TGTGCCAGCAGTTACCCAGAAGAGACCCAGTACTTC
TRBV20-1	few	TRBJ2-1	NA	CSARTDSPIIYNEQFF	TGCAGTGCTAGAACGGACAGCCCAATAATCTACAATGAGCAGTTCTTC
TRBV2	NA	TRBJ1-2	TRBD1	CASRQGQGVRGYTF	TGTGCCAGCAGGCAGGGACAGGGGGTTCGAGGCTACACCTTC
TRBV18	NA	TRBJ1-2	NA	CASSASEAAVGLNGYTF	TGTGCCAGCTCGGCGAGCGAGGCGGCAGTCGGCCTGAATGGCTACACCTTC
TRBV4-2	NA	TRBJ1-2	NA	CASSQDRTSLYTF	TGTGCCAGCAGCCAAGACCGGACCTCTCTCTACACCTTC
TRBV7-2	NA	TRBJ2-1	TRBD2	CASYPGLARDNEQFF	TGTGCCAGCTACCCCGGACTAGCGCGCGACAATGAGCAGTTCTTC
TRBV28	NA	TRBJ2-3	TRBD2	CASSFWSGREDTQYF	TGTGCCAGCAGTTTCTGGAGCGGGAGAGAAGATACGCAGTATTTT
TRBV6-2/TRBV6-3	NA	TRBJ1-1	NA	CASRLQGGTEAFF	TGTGCCAGCAGATTACAGGGCGGCACTGAAGCTTTCTTT
TRBV4-2	NA	TRBJ2-1	NA	CASSIPSAGKGNEQFF	TGTGCCAGTAGTATACCGTCGGCAGGGAAGGGCAATGAGCAGTTCTTC
TRBV24-1	NA	TRBJ1-5	NA	CATSDLSGNQPQHF	TGTGCCACCAGTGATTTATCGGGGAATCAGCCCCAGCATTTT
TRBV20-1	NA	TRBJ1-5	NA	CSAIDGAQPQHF	TGCAGTGCAATCGACGGGGCTCAGCCCCAGCATTTT
TRBV4-3	many	TRBJ1-1	TRBD1	CASSHQDRAGTEAFF	TGCGCCAGCAGCCACCAGGACAGGGCTGGCACTGAAGCTTTCTTT
TRBV28	NA	TRBJ1-6	NA	CASRLTALSSYNSPLHF	TGTGCCAGCAGACTGACAGCATTGAGCTCCTATAATTCACCCCTCCACTTT
TRBV20-1	NA	TRBJ1-2	NA	CSARESRIPNYGYTF	TGCAGTGCTAGAGAGAGCAGGATTCCTAACTATGGCTACACCTTC
TRBV18	NA	TRBJ1-1	TRBD1	CASSPDRVAFF	TGTGCCAGCTCACCCGACAGGGTAGCTTTCTTT
TRBV4-3	many	TRBJ2-7	TRBD1	CASSQDWGQGSEQYF	TGCGCCAGCAGCCAAGATTGGGGACAGGGGTCCGAGCAGTACTTC
TRBV5-1	NA	TRBJ1-2	NA	CASSFLSESSDEGYTF	TGCGCCAGCAGCTTCTTATCAGAGTCCAGTGACGAGGGCTACACCTTC
TRBV12-3/TRBV12-4	NA	TRBJ2-2	TRBD2	CASSRTSGELFF	TGTGCCAGCAGTCGGACTAGCGGGGAGCTGTTTTTT
TRBV20-1	few	TRBJ2-3	TRBD2	CSALGLAGSTDTQYF	TGCAGTGCTTTGGGACTAGCGGGAAGCACAGATACGCAGTATTTT
TRBV7-2	many	TRBJ2-7	NA	CASSRNYRDEQYF	TGTGCCAGCAGCCGGAATTACAGGGACGAGCAGTACTTC
TRBV30	NA	TRBJ1-4	TRBD1	CAMGQPNEKLFF	TGTGCCATGGGACAGCCGAATGAAAAACTGTTTTTT
TRBV11-1	NA	TRBJ2-1	TRBD2	CASSFRSGRGSYNEQFF	TGTGCCAGCAGCTTCCGTAGCGGGAGGGGCTCCTACAATGAGCAGTTCTTC
TRBV2	NA	TRBJ1-5	NA	CASRIQGGAQPQHF	TGTGCCAGCAGGATTCAGGGAGGTGCTCAGCCCCAGCATTTT
TRBV20-1	NA	TRBJ1-1	NA	CSAQGVTEAFF	TGCAGTGCCCAAGGAGTCACTGAAGCTTTCTTT
TRBV28	NA	TRBJ1-5	NA	CASTLTPGGNQPQHF	TGTGCCAGCACTTTGACCCCAGGGGGCAATCAGCCCCAGCATTTT
TRBV20-1	NA	TRBJ2-5	TRBD2	CSASRREGGGETQYF	TGCAGTGCTAGTCGACGGGAGGGTGGGGGAGAGACCCAGTACTTC
TRBV2	NA	TRBJ2-3	TRBD2	CARAGLDTDTQYF	TGTGCCAGAGCGGGACTAGATACAGATACGCAGTATTTT
TRBV6-4	many	TRBJ2-1	NA	CASSSVEGSSEQFF	TGTGCCAGCAGTTCTGTGGAAGGGTCGAGTGAGCAGTTCTTC
TRBV7-9	few	TRBJ2-3	NA	CASSLRRGTDTQYF	TGTGCCAGCAGCTTACGCAGAGGCACAGATACGCAGTATTTT
TRBV24-1	few	TRBJ1-2	NA	CATSVGASGGYTF	TGTGCCACCAGTGTAGGAGCCTCGGGCGGCTACACCTTC
TRBV20-1	NA	TRBJ2-2	TRBD2	CSVKTSGRANTGELFF	TGCAGTGTTAAGACTAGCGGGAGGGCTAACACCGGGGAGCTGTTTTTT
TRBV12-3/TRBV12-4	many	TRBJ1-1	NA	CASSFLRGATEAFF	TGTGCCAGCAGTTTTTTACGGGGGGCCACTGAAGCTTTCTTT
TRBV6-1	NA	TRBJ1-1	TRBD1	CASTPRTGGDKPNTEAFF	TGTGCCAGCACTCCCAGGACAGGGGGCGACAAGCCGAACACTGAAGCTTTCTTT
TRBV10-3	NA	TRBJ1-1	NA	CAISETDWDTEAFF	TGTGCCATCAGTGAAACAGACTGGGACACTGAAGCTTTCTTT
TRBV6-6	NA	TRBJ1-2	NA	CASRRLDRGHYGYTF	TGTGCCAGCAGGAGACTCGACCGGGGGCACTATGGCTACACCTTC
TRBV6-2/TRBV6-3	few	TRBJ1-5	NA	CASSYEWGALSNQPQHF	TGTGCCAGCAGTTACGAATGGGGGGCACTTAGCAATCAGCCCCAGCATTTT
TRBV10-3	many	TRBJ2-5	NA	CAISLQEGETQYF	TGTGCCATCAGCCTACAGGAGGGGGAGACCCAGTACTTC
TRBV18	few	TRBJ2-5	NA	CASSPPTAETQYF	TGTGCCAGCTCACCACCGACGGCGGAGACCCAGTACTTC
TRBV7-2	NA	TRBJ2-1	NA	CASSLSHPYNEQFF	TGTGCCAGCAGCTTATCGCATCCCTACAATGAGCAGTTCTTC
TRBV5-4	few	TRBJ2-1	TRBD2	CASSDGTSRTYNEQFF	TGTGCCAGCAGCGACGGGACTAGCAGAACTTACAATGAGCAGTTCTTC
TRBV30	few	TRBJ2-7	TRBD1	CAWSRDRVGEQYF	TGTGCCTGGAGTCGGGACAGGGTAGGCGAGCAGTACTTC
TRBV12-3/TRBV12-4	NA	TRBJ2-2	NA	CASRHRLSTGELFF	TGTGCCAGCCGACACCGACTGAGCACCGGGGAGCTGTTTTTT